One and the same sample provided the 19 T cell receptor beta chains below, sequenced in a study of response to subunit inactivated influenza vaccine. In TCRdb, the RT-PCR reads were re-called with MiXCR into one record per CDR3 protein. Of under 750,000 distinct CDR3 sequences in the sample, approximately 10% were seen once. The source material was PBMCs from blood, sampled on the day of vaccination. Source of these receptors: a man over 45 who received an inactivated influenza vaccine.

This clonotype was observed a handful of times. The V gene is TRBV12-3 or TRBV12-4, the J gene TRBJ2-3; D gene unclear. V lost 6 bases and J 4 bases, leaving 17 bases between the germline ends. This CDR3 spans 15 amino acids. The CDR3 DNA is TGTGCCAGCAGCAAAGGGCCAGGAACATCAGATACGCAGTATTTT. This translates into CASSKGPGTSDTQYF.

The V call is TRBV12-3 or TRBV12-4, the J call TRBJ2-7, with TRBD1 matching over 10 bases. The ends lost 6 bases at V and 3 bases at J; junction bases unmatched: 2. CDR3 length: 13 residues. As DNA, the CDR3 is TGTGCCAGCAGGGGACAGGGGTTCTACGAGCAGTACTTC. It codes for CASRGQGFYEQYF.

This clonotype was found many times. The chain uses TRBV7-9 and TRBJ2-2; D may be TRBD2 (6 bases). The V gene's germline CDR1 is SEHNR and CDR2 FQNEAQ (reference sequence). Trimming shortened V by 4 bases and J by 6 bases, and 15 bases separated the two germline ends. The CDR3 runs to 15 residues. In DNA form, the CDR3 reads TGTGCCAGCAGCTGGAGGGCTAGTGGTTCCGGGGAGCTGTTTTTT. This translates into CASSWRASGSGELFF.

V is TRBV5-1 and J is TRBJ2-3; maybe TRBD2 (7 bases). There are 15 residues in the CDR3. V dropped 6 bases and J dropped 5 bases, with 19 bases sitting between them. In germline, CDR1 is SGHRS, CDR2 YFSETQ. As DNA, the CDR3 is TGCGCCAGCACCTACGGGGGGCGCCCCCAAGATACGCAGTATTTT. Translated: CASTYGGRPQDTQYF.

This clonotype was seen many times. This sequence joins TRBV29-1 and TRBJ1-2; tentative D call: TRBD1 (6 bases). Germline V gene data show CDR1 as SQVTM and CDR2 as ANQGSEA. Deletions cut 4 bases from V and 8 bases from J, with 11 bases between. The CDR3 extends over 11 amino acids. CDR3 sequence: CSVVWGGGYTF. DNA for the CDR3: TGCAGCGTTGTGTGGGGGGGCGGCTACACCTTC.

This clonotype has at least ten counts. J is TRBJ2-5 and V is TRBV28; 7 bases map to TRBD1. After removal of 7 bases from V and 5 bases from J, the junction contained 13 bases not matched to a gene. This CDR3 is 15 amino acids long. Germline V gene sequence: CDR1 MDHEN, CDR2 SYDVKM. CDR3 sequence: CASTRLETGTETQYF. CDR3 nucleotide sequence: TGTGCCAGCACCCGTCTGGAGACAGGGACGGAGACCCAGTACTTC.

The rearrangement joins TRBV12-3 or TRBV12-4 to TRBJ1-1; D is uncertain. V was shortened by 6 bases and J by 0 bases, with 5 bases between the two germline ends. The CDR3 runs 12 residues. The CDR3 spells CASRILNTEAFF. The DNA for the CDR3 is TGTGCCAGCAGGATCCTGAACACTGAAGCTTTCTTT.

The V and J genes are TRBV4-2 and TRBJ2-7; no clear D gene. Between the trimmed V and J ends, which lost 0 bases and 3 bases, there was a span of 12 bases. CDR3 size: 15 residues. CDR1 and CDR2 (germline): LGHNA, YNFKEQ. This chain's CDR3 is CASSQDVGLHYEQYF. The CDR3 DNA follows: TGTGCCAGCAGCCAAGATGTCGGCCTCCACTACGAGCAGTACTTC.

The J gene is TRBJ2-3, the V gene TRBV20-1, with 12 bases lining up with TRBD2. This CDR3 spans 15 amino acids. Germline V gene data show CDR1 as DFQATT and CDR2 as SNEGSKA (reference sequence). V trimming: 5 bases; J trimming: 3 bases; junction bases outside the gene matches: 6. The CDR3 bases are TGCAGTGCTGCCGCGACTAGCGGGAGAACAGATACGCAGTATTTT. Protein: CSAAATSGRTDTQYF.

This clonotype was counted between two and nine times. V and J are TRBV14 and TRBJ2-5; the D gene is possibly TRBD1 (6 bases). V was shortened by 3 bases and J by 2 bases, with 25 bases between the two germline ends. Germline loops: CDR1 SGHDN, CDR2 FVKESK. CDR3 length equals 19 residues. The CDR3 region has the DNA TGTGCCAGCAGCCATCCGGGGACACCGAATTTTTGGCCACAAGAGACCCAGTACTTC. Translating it yields CASSHPGTPNFWPQETQYF.

Ten or more counts support this clonotype. The J gene is TRBJ2-7, the V gene TRBV27; D not resolved. Trimming pared 5 bases from V and 6 bases from J, leaving 14 bases between. Germline CDR1 MNHEY, CDR2 SMNVEV (reference sequence). CDR3 length: 13 amino acids. CDR3 DNA: TGTGCCAGCAGTGGACCCGCTTCCGTCGAGCAGTACTTC. Protein sequence: CASSGPASVEQYF.

This clonotype was found a few times. The chain has TRBV12-3 or TRBV12-4 and TRBJ2-7; D may match TRBD1 or TRBD2 (5 bases each). V dropped 6 bases and J dropped 0 bases, with 12 bases sitting between them. The CDR3 is made up of 14 amino acids. The CDR3 is CASRRDHYSYEQYF. The CDR3 region has the DNA TGTGCCAGCAGAAGGGACCATTACTCCTACGAGCAGTACTTC.

The sample holds a few counts of this clonotype. The chain joins TRBV12-3 or TRBV12-4 to TRBJ1-1; 7 bases map to TRBD1. The CDR3 has 14 residues. V lost 2 bases to trimming and J lost 4 bases; unmatched junction nucleotides: 4. The CDR3 nucleotides are TGTGCCAGCAGTTTATGGGCAGGGGGCACTGAAGCTTTCTTT. This codes for CASSLWAGGTEAFF.

The CDR3 spells CASSAGGAGETQYF. In DNA form, the CDR3 reads TGTGCCAGCAGCGCCGGGGGGGCTGGGGAGACCCAGTACTTC. The J gene is TRBJ2-5, the V gene TRBV12-3 or TRBV12-4; 8 nucleotides agree with TRBD2. The CDR3 runs to 14 residues. V lost 6 bases to trimming and J lost 5 bases; unmatched junction nucleotides: 8.

This clonotype showed up just a few times. This chain links TRBV28 with TRBJ1-5; tentative D call: TRBD1 (6 bases). The ends were cut back, 6 bases at V and 0 bases at J, with 15 bases in the middle. Germline V gene data show CDR1 as MDHEN and CDR2 as SYDVKM. This CDR3 is 16 amino acids long. The CDR3 bases are TGTGCCAGCAGAACTTGGACAGACTTTAGCAATCAGCCCCAGCATTTT. Amino acid sequence: CASRTWTDFSNQPQHF.

The chain links TRBV7-2 to TRBJ2-5, with TRBD1 matching 9 bases. The CDR3 is 15 residues long. With 3 bases clipped from V and 5 bases from J, the junction kept 7 bases outside the gene matches. Germline CDR1 SGHTA, CDR2 FQGNSA. The CDR3 bases are TGTGCCAGCAGCTTTGGGACAGGGACGTGGGAGACCCAGTACTTC. Its protein is CASSFGTGTWETQYF.

The V call is TRBV28, the J call TRBJ2-6; tentatively, D is TRBD2 (5 bases). This CDR3 is 16 amino acids long. The V end was cut by 5 bases, the J end by 2 bases, with 13 bases between. Germline V gene lookup returns CDR1 MDHEN and CDR2 SYDVKM. The CDR3 here is CASSVPGVAGANVLTF. Here the CDR3 DNA reads TGTGCCAGCAGTGTCCCCGGGGTAGCTGGGGCCAACGTCCTGACTTTC.

V is TRBV12-3 or TRBV12-4 and J is TRBJ2-7, with D maybe TRBD2 (6 bases). The V gene lost 4 bases and the J gene lost 5 bases, with 12 bases spanning the gap. This CDR3 spans 13 amino acids. The CDR3 sequence is CASSSGEGNEQYF. The CDR3 DNA reads as TGTGCCAGCAGTTCGGGAGAGGGCAACGAGCAGTACTTC.

This clonotype was detected only a few times. The chain employs TRBV12-3 or TRBV12-4 and TRBJ1-2; D is ambiguous. V lost 3 bases and J lost 4, with 6 bases in between. The CDR3 loop spans 12 amino acids. This CDR3 reads CASSLMRYGYTF. The CDR3 DNA is TGTGCCAGCAGTTTGATGCGCTATGGCTACACCTTC.